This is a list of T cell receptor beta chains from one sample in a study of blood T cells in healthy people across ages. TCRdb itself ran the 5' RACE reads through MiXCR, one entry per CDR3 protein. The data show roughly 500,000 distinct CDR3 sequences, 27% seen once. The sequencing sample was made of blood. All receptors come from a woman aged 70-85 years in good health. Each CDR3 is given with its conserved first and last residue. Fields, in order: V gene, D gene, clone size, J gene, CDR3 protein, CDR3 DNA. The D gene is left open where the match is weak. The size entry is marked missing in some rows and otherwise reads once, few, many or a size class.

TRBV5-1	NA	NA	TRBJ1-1	CASSLYRALEKTEAFF	TGCGCCAGCAGCTTGTACAGGGCTTTAGAAAAAACTGAAGCTTTCTTT
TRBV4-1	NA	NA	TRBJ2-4	CASSQDKGVSLAKNIQYF	TGCGCCAGCAGCCAAGATAAAGGGGTATCACTAGCCAAAAACATTCAGTACTTC
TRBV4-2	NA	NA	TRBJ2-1	CASSQVSRGAGPHNEQFF	TGTGCCAGCAGCCAAGTCTCCAGGGGGGCAGGCCCCCACAATGAGCAGTTCTTC
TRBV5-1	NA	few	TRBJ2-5	CASSLVIQETQYF	TGCGCCAGCAGCTTGGTTATACAAGAGACCCAGTACTTC
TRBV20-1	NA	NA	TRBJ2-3	CSARDPGGTTDTQYF	TGCAGTGCTAGAGATCCCGGGGGTACCACAGATACGCAGTATTTT
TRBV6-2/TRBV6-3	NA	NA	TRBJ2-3	CASRHIFGTDTQYF	TGTGCCAGCAGACATATTTTCGGCACAGATACGCAGTATTTT
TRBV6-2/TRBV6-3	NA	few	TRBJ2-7	CASSYSSFGYEQYF	TGTGCCAGCAGTTACTCCTCTTTTGGTTACGAGCAGTACTTC
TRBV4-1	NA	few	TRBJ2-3	CASRGRGATDTQYF	TGCGCCAGTCGCGGTCGGGGGGCGACAGATACGCAGTATTTT
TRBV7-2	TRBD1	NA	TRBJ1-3	CASSTGQGGNTIYF	TGTGCCAGCAGCACCGGACAGGGGGGAAACACCATATATTTT
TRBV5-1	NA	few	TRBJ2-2	CASSRGQRNTGELFF	TGCGCCAGCAGCCGGGGGCAGCGGAACACCGGGGAGCTGTTTTTT
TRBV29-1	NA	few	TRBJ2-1	CSVEGDSRSYNEQFF	TGCAGCGTGGAGGGGGACTCCCGTTCCTACAATGAGCAGTTCTTC
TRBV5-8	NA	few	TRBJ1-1	CASSFRRGNTEAFF	TGTGCCAGCAGCTTCCGCAGGGGCAACACTGAAGCTTTCTTT
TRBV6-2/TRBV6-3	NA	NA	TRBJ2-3	CASSYGGASEDTQYF	TGTGCCAGCAGTTATGGCGGGGCCTCGGAAGATACGCAGTATTTT
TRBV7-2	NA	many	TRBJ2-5	CASSRLQETQYF	TGTGCCAGCAGCCGTTTACAAGAGACCCAGTACTTC
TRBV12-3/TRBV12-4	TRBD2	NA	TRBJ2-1	CASSLALAAPYNEQFF	TGTGCCAGCAGTTTAGCGCTAGCGGCACCCTACAATGAGCAGTTCTTC
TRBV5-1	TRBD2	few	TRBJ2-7	CASSLKAGGLSYEQYF	TGCGCCAGCAGCTTGAAGGCGGGGGGCCTCTCCTACGAGCAGTACTTC
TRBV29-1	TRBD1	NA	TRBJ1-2	CSVIKDRLSGYGYTF	TGCAGCGTTATCAAGGACAGGCTGTCCGGCTATGGCTACACCTTC
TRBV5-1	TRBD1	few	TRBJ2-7	CASSLGDSFYEQYF	TGCGCCAGCAGCTTGGGGGACAGTTTCTACGAGCAGTACTTC
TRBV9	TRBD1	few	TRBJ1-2	CASSLRDSKYGYTF	TGTGCCAGCAGCCTCCGGGACAGTAAATATGGCTACACCTTC
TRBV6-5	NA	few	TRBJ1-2	CASSIPGQGGYTF	TGTGCCAGCAGTATACCGGGTCAGGGGGGCTACACCTTC
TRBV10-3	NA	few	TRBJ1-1	CAISESGGGHTEAFF	TGTGCCATCAGTGAGTCGGGGGGAGGCCACACTGAAGCTTTCTTT
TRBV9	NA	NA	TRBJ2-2	CASSVDLFGELFF	TGTGCCAGCAGCGTAGATTTATTCGGGGAGCTGTTTTTT
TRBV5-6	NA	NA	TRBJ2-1	CASSLLAGTSSYNEQFF	TGTGCCAGCAGCTTGTTAGCCGGGACAAGCTCCTACAATGAGCAGTTCTTC
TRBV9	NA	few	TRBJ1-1	CASSVVPNTEAFF	TGTGCCAGCAGCGTAGTGCCGAACACTGAAGCTTTCTTT
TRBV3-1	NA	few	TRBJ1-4	CASESDSQSGKLFF	TGTGCCAGCGAGAGTGACAGCCAGAGTGGAAAACTGTTTTTT
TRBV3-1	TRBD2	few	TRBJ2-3	CASSQDPTGLAGGTDTQYF	TGTGCCAGCAGCCAAGATCCAACGGGACTAGCGGGGGGCACGGATACGCAGTATTTT
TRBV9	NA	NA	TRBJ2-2	CASSVIPWDPDGFAGELFF	TGTGCCAGCAGCGTCATCCCCTGGGACCCCGACGGCTTCGCCGGGGAGCTGTTTTTT
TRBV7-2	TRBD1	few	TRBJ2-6	CASSLTGGGGANVLTF	TGTGCCAGCAGCTTGACAGGGGGCGGTGGGGCCAACGTCCTGACTTTC
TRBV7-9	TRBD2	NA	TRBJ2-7	CASSPTSGENSYEQYF	TGTGCCAGCAGCCCAACTAGCGGCGAAAACTCCTACGAGCAGTACTTC
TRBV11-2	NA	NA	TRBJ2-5	CASSLRLSETQYF	TGTGCCAGCAGCTTGAGGCTGTCGGAGACCCAGTACTTC
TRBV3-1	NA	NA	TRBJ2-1	CASNKGNEQFF	TGTGCCAGCAACAAGGGCAATGAGCAGTTCTTC
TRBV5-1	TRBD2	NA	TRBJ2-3	CASRRGSSGGYTDTQYF	TGCGCCAGCAGACGAGGTTCTAGCGGGGGATACACAGATACGCAGTATTTT
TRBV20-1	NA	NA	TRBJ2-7	CSARDLYVVYEQYF	TGCAGTGCTAGAGATCTCTATGTGGTCTACGAGCAGTACTTC
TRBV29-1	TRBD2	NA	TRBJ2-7	CSALGGRGGNYEQYF	TGCAGCGCCCTGGGAGGGAGGGGTGGCAACTACGAGCAGTACTTC
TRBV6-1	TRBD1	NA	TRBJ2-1	CASTATQTGKHEQFF	TGTGCCAGCACCGCAACCCAGACAGGGAAACATGAGCAGTTCTTC
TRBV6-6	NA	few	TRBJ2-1	CASTLTSGRNEQFF	TGTGCCAGCACCTTAACTAGTGGACGTAATGAGCAGTTCTTC
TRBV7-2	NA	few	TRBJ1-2	CASSTRQSYGYTF	TGTGCCAGCAGCACCCGACAAAGCTATGGCTACACCTTC
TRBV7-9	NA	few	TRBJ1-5	CASSRDPLNQPQHF	TGTGCCAGCAGCCGGGACCCTCTTAATCAGCCCCAGCATTTT